This is a list of T cell receptor beta chains from one sample in a study of Ad26.COV2.S vaccination and SARS-CoV-2 variants. Assay used: immunoSEQ multiplex PCR; TCRdb lists only in-frame clones, some missing. The sample shows some 340,000 clones, about 82% of them seen only once. Sequencing used peripheral blood, obtained in a trial of Ad26.COV2.S vaccine versus placebo. These receptors all come from a person between 18 and 59 years old who received the Ad26.COV2.S COVID-19 vaccine or a placebo. CDR3s include the opening cysteine and the closing phenylalanine or tryptophan. D genes are given only for firm matches. Size values are once, few and many counts, or a class for expanded clones, and some rows have none.

d_call,clone_size,v_call,j_call,cdr3_nt,cdr3_aa
NA,few,TRBV7-8,TRBJ1-1,TGTGCCAGCAGCATATATGGGACCTCCCAGACTGAAGCTTTCTTT,CASSIYGTSQTEAFF
TRBD2,NA,TRBV2,TRBJ2-5,TGTGCCAGCAGTTATCGCGGGGGGGCAATGGAGACCCAGTACTTC,CASSYRGGAMETQYF
NA,NA,TRBV5-4,TRBJ2-3,TGTGCCAGCAGCCAGACAGATACAGATACGCAGTATTTT,CASSQTDTDTQYF
NA,once,TRBV27,TRBJ2-3,TGTGCCAGCAGTTTAGAAGGCTCGCCCCAAAGTCGAACAGATACGCAGTATTTT,CASSLEGSPQSRTDTQYF
TRBD1,NA,TRBV19,TRBJ2-7,TGTGCCAGTGGGGTGGGGACAGGGCCCTACGAGCAGTACTTC,CASGVGTGPYEQYF
NA,NA,TRBV7-2,TRBJ2-2,TGTGCCAGCAGCTTAGGGGGGATAAACACCGGGGAGCTGTTTTTT,CASSLGGINTGELFF
NA,NA,TRBV5-6,TRBJ1-3,TGTGCCAGCAGCTTGTTGTCAAGCGGTAGGCCTGGAAACACCATATATTTT,CASSLLSSGRPGNTIYF
NA,NA,TRBV4-3,TRBJ1-4,TGCGCCAGCAGCCAAGTAGGTGCCGGGATTTGGAATGAAAAACTGTTTTTT,CASSQVGAGIWNEKLFF
NA,NA,TRBV7-2,TRBJ1-1,TGTGCCAGCAGCTTGATGTTCCAACGGGCATACACTGAAGCTTTCTTT,CASSLMFQRAYTEAFF
NA,NA,TRBV6-2/TRBV6-3,TRBJ2-7,TGTGCCAGCAGTCTCATCACCTCCTACGAGCAGTACTTC,CASSLITSYEQYF
NA,few,TRBV18,TRBJ2-2,TGTGCCAGCTCACCACGGGCGAACACCGGGGAGCTGTTTTTT,CASSPRANTGELFF
TRBD2,NA,TRBV7-2,TRBJ2-7,TGTGCCAGCAGCCCTGGGACTAGCGGGGTCGTGGGAGAGCAGTACTTC,CASSPGTSGVVGEQYF
NA,NA,TRBV11-3,TRBJ2-1,TGTGCCAGCAGCTCATCCAGAGTTCGGAATGAGCAGTTCTTC,CASSSSRVRNEQFF
NA,NA,TRBV5-1,TRBJ2-3,TGCGCCAGCACCAATCGGGAAAAGGGCACAGATACGCAGTATTTT,CASTNREKGTDTQYF
NA,NA,TRBV27,TRBJ1-1,TGTGCCAGCAGAGGAGGCACTGAAGCTTTCTTT,CASRGGTEAFF
TRBD1,NA,TRBV7-2,TRBJ2-1,TGTGCCAGCAGCCCCCGCGGGACAGGGACGTACAATGAGCAGTTCTTC,CASSPRGTGTYNEQFF
NA,NA,TRBV6-2/TRBV6-3,TRBJ2-7,TGTGCCAGCAGTTACGCGGGGCAGGGAGAAATCTACGAGCAGTACTTC,CASSYAGQGEIYEQYF
NA,NA,TRBV5-3,TRBJ2-7,TGTGCCAGAAAAACAGGGAAAGCCTACGAGCAGTACTTC,CARKTGKAYEQYF
NA,NA,TRBV2,TRBJ2-3,TGTGCCAGCAGTGCCAGGGGAGCGGATACGCAGTATTTT,CASSARGADTQYF
NA,NA,TRBV7-2,TRBJ1-1,TGTGCCAGCAGAAAAACCAACCGAGGGGTCACTGAAGCTTTCTTT,CASRKTNRGVTEAFF
NA,NA,TRBV5-4,TRBJ1-1,TGTGCCAGCAGCCTCAGGGTCTCAATGAACACTGAAGCTTTCTTT,CASSLRVSMNTEAFF
NA,NA,TRBV5-4,TRBJ1-3,TGTGCCAGCAGCTTGGGTTCCGGGGCAGGAAACACCATATATTTT,CASSLGSGAGNTIYF